This TCR beta chain was captured in a study of blood T cell repertoires in COVID-19. Produced via immunoSEQ multiplex PCR; TCRdb's table is partial and in-frame only. Found here are under 300,000 clones, approximately 91% of them singletons; the top ten hold about 2.3%. The CDR3 has 15 residues. Trimming at V came to 4 bases and at J to 10 bases, leaving 9 bases not matched to a gene. In germline, CDR1 is MNHEY, CDR2 SMNVEV (reference sequence). Input material: PBMCs or T cells enriched from blood (not recorded which). This chain connects TRBV27 to TRBJ1-6, with 8 bases fitting TRBD1. The TCR was taken from a woman between 35 and 50 years old with acute COVID-19. The CDR3 reads CASSSRQGLESPLHF. The CDR3 bases are TGTGCCAGCAGTTCTCGACAGGGGCTGGAGTCACCCCTCCACTTT.